This T cell receptor beta chain was sequenced in a study of tumor-infiltrating lymphocytes in primary liver carcinoma. Study-level results: Tumors reached a significantly greater top-250-clone fraction than blood did (p = 0.039). Overlap in tumor-adjacent and tumor-blood pairs fell below that of tumor region pairs.

CDR3 length equals 13 residues. The germline V gene encodes CDR1 SGHNT and CDR2 YYREEE (reference sequence). About this clonotype itself: Its antigen is undetermined. This sequence may be a read error, since a much larger clone differs from it by one base.

TCR beta cDNA came from approximately 0.55 ug total RNA, primed with a constant-region primer. Generation of the TCR beta libraries relied on three nested multiplex PCR rounds using slightly modified ARM-PCR. Amplification in the first two PCR rounds was performed using TRBV1-TRBV30 forward primers and a C-beta reverse primer for around 11 cycles each. A single record per CDR3 protein comes from TCRdb applying MiXCR to the multiplex PCR reads. Of about 92,000 distinct CDR3 sequences listed, approximately 72% were seen once; the top ten hold 27%. It was from about 19-30 mg of unsorted bulk tissue that RNA and DNA were co-extracted. None of the patients had received treatment, and all had chronic HBV infection.

Sequences were obtained from tumor-adjacent normal liver tissue. The clonotype comes from a man aged 35-49 years with primary liver carcinoma and hepatitis B virus infection. The rearrangement links TRBV5-4 to TRBJ2-7; D is unresolved. The CDR3 region has the DNA TGTGCCAGCATCTTGGAGCAGGCCTACGAGCAGTACTTC. This codes for CASILEQAYEQYF.